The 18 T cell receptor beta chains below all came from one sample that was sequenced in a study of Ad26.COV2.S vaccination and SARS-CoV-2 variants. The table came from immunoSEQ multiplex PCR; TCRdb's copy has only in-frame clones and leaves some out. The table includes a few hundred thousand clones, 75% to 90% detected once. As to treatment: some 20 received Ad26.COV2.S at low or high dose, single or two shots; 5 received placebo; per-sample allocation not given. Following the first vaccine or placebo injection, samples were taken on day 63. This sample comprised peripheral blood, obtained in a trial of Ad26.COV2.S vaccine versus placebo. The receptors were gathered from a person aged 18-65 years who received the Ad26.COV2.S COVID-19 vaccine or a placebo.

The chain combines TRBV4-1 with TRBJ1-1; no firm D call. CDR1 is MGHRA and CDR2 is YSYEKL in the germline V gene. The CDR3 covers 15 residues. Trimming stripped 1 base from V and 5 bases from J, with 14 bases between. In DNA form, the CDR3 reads TGCGCCAGCAGCCAAGCTCGGCAAGGTGGGACTGAAGCTTTCTTT. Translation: CASSQARQGGTEAFF.

The CDR3 reads CATRMNTEAFF. The CDR3 bases are TGTGCCACCCGAATGAACACTGAAGCTTTCTTT. The chain joins TRBV6-5 to TRBJ1-1; unclear D gene. CDR1 and CDR2 (germline): MNHEY, SVGAGI. The CDR3 spans 11 residues. V was shortened by 10 bases and J by 0 bases, with 6 bases between the two germline ends.

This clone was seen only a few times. The CDR3 DNA reads as TGTGCCAGCAGTTCACCAGTTCGAAGTAATTCACCCCTCCACTTT. This gives the protein CASSSPVRSNSPLHF. This sequence joins TRBV27 and TRBJ1-6, with D uncertain. The CDR3 runs 15 residues. Trimming cost V 4 bases and J 6 bases, with 13 bases left between them. The germline V gene encodes CDR1 MNHEY and CDR2 SMNVEV (reference sequence).

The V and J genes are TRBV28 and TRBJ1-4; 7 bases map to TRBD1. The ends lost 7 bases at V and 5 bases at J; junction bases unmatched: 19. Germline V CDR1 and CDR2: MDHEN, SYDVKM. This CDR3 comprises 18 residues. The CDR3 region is CASTDGTVYRVRNEKLFF. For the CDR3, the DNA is TGTGCCAGCACCGACGGGACAGTCTACAGGGTCCGGAATGAAAAACTGTTTTTT.

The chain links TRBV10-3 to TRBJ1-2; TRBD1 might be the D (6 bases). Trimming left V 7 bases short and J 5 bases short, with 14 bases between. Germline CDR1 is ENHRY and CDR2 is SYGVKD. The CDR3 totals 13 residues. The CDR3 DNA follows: TGTGCCATCAAACCGGACAGTAATTATGGCTACACCTTC. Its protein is CAIKPDSNYGYTF.

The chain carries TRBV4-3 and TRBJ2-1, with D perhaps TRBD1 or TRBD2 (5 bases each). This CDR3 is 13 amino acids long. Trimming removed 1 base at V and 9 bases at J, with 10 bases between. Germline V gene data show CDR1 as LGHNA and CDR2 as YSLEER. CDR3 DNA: TGCGCCAGCAGCCAAGTCATGGGGGTTGAGCAGTTCTTC. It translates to CASSQVMGVEQFF.

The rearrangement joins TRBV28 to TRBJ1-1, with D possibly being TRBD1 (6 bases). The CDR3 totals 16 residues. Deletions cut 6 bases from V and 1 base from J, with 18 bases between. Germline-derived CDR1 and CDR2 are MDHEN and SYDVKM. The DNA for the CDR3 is TGTGCCAGCAGGGGGGCCACCTCAGACCCGAACACTGAAGCTTTCTTT. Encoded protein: CASRGATSDPNTEAFF.

The DNA for the CDR3 is TGTGCCAGCAGCCCTCCAGGGGGACACAACACTGAAGCTTTCTTT. It yields the protein CASSPPGGHNTEAFF. The rearrangement links TRBV7-9 to TRBJ1-1; 7 bases match TRBD1. The germline V gene has CDR1 SEHNR and CDR2 FQNEAQ (reference sequence). The CDR3 totals 15 residues. The V segment lost 5 bases and the J segment 2 bases; nucleotides outside the gene matches: 8.

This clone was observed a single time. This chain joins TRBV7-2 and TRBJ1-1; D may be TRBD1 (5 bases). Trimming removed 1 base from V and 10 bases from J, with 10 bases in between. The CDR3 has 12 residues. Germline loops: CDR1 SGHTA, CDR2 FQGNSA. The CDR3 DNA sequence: TGTGCCAGCAGCTTAGGGGGGTATGGAGCTTTCTTT. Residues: CASSLGGYGAFF. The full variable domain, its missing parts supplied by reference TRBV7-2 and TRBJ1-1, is GAGVSQSPSNKVTEKGKDVELRCDPISGHTALYWYRQSLGQGLEFLIYFQGNSAPDKSGLPSDRFSAERTGGSVSTLTIQRTQQEDSAVYLCASSLGGYGAFFGQGTRLTVV.

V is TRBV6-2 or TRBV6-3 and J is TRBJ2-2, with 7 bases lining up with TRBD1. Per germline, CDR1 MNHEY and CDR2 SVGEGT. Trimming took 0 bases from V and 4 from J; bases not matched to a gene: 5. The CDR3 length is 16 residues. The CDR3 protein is CASSYSPGTATGELFF. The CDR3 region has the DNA TGTGCCAGCAGTTACTCTCCCGGGACAGCCACCGGGGAGCTGTTTTTT.

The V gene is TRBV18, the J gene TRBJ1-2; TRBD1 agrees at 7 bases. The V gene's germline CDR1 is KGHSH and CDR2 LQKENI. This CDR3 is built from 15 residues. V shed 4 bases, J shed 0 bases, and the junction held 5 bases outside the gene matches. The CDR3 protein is CASSRGTDSNYGYTF. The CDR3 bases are TGTGCCAGCTCACGAGGGACAGATTCTAACTATGGCTACACCTTC.

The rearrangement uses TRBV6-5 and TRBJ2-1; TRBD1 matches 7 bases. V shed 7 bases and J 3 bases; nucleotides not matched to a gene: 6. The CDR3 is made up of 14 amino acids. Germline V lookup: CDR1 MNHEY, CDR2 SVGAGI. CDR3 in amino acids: CASKIDRVYNEQFF. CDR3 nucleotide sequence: TGTGCCAGCAAGATCGACAGGGTCTACAATGAGCAGTTCTTC.

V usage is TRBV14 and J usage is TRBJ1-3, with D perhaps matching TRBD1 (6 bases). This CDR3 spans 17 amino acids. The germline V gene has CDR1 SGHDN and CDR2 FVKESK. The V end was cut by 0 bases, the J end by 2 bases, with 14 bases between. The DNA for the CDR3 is TGTGCCAGCAGCCAAGATTGGGGGCAAGTGACTGGAAACACCATATATTTT. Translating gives CASSQDWGQVTGNTIYF.

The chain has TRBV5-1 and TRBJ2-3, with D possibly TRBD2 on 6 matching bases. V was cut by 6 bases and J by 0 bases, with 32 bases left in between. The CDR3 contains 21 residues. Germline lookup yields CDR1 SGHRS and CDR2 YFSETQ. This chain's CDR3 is CASILNPGWPGSGVSTDTQYF. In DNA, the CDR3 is TGCGCCAGCATACTGAATCCAGGGTGGCCAGGGTCGGGGGTGAGCACAGATACGCAGTATTTT.

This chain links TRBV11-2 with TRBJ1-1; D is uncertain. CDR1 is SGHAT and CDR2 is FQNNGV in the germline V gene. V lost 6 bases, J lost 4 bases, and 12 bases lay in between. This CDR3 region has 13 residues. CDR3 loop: CASSSVWGTEAFF. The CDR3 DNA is TGTGCCAGCAGTTCCGTTTGGGGCACTGAAGCTTTCTTT. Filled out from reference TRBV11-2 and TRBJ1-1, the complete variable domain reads EAGVAQSPRYKIIEKRQSVAFWCNPISGHATLYWYQQILGQGPKLLIQFQNNGVVDDSQLPKDRFSAERLKGVDSTLKIQPAKLEDSAVYLCASSSVWGTEAFFGQGTRLTVV.

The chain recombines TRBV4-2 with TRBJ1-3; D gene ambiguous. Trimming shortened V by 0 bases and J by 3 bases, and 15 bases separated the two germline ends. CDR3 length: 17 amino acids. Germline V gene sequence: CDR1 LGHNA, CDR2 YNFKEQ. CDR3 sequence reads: CASSQDSGVLYGNTIYF. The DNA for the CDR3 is TGTGCCAGCAGCCAAGATAGCGGGGTCTTGTATGGAAACACCATATATTTT.

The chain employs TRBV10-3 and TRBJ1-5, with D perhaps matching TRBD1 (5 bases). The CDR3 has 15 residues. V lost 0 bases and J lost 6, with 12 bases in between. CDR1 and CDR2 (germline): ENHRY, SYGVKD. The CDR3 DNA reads TGTGCCATCAGTGAGTCGGTTGGGGCCGGTCAGCCCCAGCATTTT. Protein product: CAISESVGAGQPQHF.

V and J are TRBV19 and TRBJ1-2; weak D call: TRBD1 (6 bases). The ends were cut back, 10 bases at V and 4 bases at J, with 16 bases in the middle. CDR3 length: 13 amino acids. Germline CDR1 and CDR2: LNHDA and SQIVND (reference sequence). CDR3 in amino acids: CAIREGGAYGYTF. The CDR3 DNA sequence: TGTGCCATTAGGGAAGGGGGGGCCTATGGCTACACCTTC. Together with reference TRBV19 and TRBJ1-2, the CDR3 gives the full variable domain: DGGITQSPKYLFRKEGQNVTLSCEQNLNHDAMYWYRQDPGQGLRLIYYSQIVNDFQKGDIAEGYSVSREKKESFPLTVTSAQKNPTAFYLCAIREGGAYGYTFGSGTRLTVV.